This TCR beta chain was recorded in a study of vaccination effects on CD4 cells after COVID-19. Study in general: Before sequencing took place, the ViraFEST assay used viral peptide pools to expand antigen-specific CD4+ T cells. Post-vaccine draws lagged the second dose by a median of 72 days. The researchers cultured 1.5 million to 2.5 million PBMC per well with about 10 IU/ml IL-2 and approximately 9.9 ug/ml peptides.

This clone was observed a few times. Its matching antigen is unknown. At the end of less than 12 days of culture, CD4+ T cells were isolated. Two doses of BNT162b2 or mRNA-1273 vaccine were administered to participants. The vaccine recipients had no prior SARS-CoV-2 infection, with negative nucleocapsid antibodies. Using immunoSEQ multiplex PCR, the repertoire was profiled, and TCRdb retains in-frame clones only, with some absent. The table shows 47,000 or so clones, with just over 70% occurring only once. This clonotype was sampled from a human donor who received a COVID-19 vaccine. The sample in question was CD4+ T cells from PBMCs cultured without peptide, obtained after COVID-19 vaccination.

CDR3 DNA: TGTGCCAGCAGCCAAGCCGGTGGGTCTAGCAATCAGCCCCAGCATTTT. Encoded protein: CASSQAGGSSNQPQHF. J is TRBJ1-5 and V is TRBV3-1 (or the pseudogene TRBV3-2); D is unclear. The CDR3 has 16 amino acids. Germline loops: CDR1 LGHDT, CDR2 YNNKEL (reference sequence). With 1 base removed from V and 0 bases from J, the gap between germline ends came to 10 bases.